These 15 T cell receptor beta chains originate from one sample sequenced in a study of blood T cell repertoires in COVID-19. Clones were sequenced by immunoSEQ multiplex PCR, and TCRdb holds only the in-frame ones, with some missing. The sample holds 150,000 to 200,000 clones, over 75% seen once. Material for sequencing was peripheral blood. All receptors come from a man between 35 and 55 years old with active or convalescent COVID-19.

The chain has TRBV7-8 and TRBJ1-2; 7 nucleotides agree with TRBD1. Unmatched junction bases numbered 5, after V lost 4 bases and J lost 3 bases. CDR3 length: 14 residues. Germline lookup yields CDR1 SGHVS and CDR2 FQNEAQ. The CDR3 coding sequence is TGTGCCAGCAGCTCCGGACAGGCTGACTATGGCTACACCTTC. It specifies CASSSGQADYGYTF.

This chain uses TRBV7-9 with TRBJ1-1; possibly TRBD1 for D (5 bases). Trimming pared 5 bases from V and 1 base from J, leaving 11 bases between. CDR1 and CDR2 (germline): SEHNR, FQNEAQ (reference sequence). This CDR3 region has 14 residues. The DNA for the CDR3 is TGTGCCAGCAGCCCTCCGGACAAGAACACTGAAGCTTTCTTT. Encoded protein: CASSPPDKNTEAFF.

CDR3 sequence: CAWSVLTSGASEQFF. In nucleotides, the CDR3 is TGTGCCTGGAGTGTACTAACTAGCGGGGCAAGTGAGCAGTTCTTC. J is TRBJ2-1 and V is TRBV30; 10 bases match TRBD2. The CDR3 covers 15 residues. The germline gives CDR1 GTSNPN, CDR2 SVGIG (reference sequence). V lost 0 bases to trimming and J lost 9 bases; unmatched junction nucleotides: 8.

CDR3 in amino acids: CASSRGQGRNEKLFF. The CDR3 DNA follows: TGTGCCAGCAGCCGAGGACAGGGAAGGAATGAAAAACTGTTTTTT. V and J are TRBV6-5 and TRBJ1-4, with 8 positions matching TRBD1. After removal of 6 bases from V and 5 bases from J, the junction contained 8 bases not matched to a gene. The CDR3 extends over 15 amino acids. CDR1 is MNHEY, CDR2 SVGAGI, per germline.

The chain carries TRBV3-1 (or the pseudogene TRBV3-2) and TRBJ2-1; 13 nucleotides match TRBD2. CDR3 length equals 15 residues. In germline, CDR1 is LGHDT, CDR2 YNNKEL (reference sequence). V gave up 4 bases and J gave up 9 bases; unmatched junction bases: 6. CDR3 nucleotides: TGTGCCAGCAGCCCGGGACTAGCGGGGATGACTGAGCAGTTCTTC. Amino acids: CASSPGLAGMTEQFF.

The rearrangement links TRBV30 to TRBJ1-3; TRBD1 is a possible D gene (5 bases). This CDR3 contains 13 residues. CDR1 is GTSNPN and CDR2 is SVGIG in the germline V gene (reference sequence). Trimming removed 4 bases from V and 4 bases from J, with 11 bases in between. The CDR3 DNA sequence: TGTGCCTGGACCCAGGGTACCGGAAACACCATATATTTT. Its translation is CAWTQGTGNTIYF.

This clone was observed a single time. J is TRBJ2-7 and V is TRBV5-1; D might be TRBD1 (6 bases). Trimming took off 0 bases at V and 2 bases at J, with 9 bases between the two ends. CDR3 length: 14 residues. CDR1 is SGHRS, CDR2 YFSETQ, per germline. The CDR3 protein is CASSLGTAPYEQYF. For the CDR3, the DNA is TGCGCCAGCAGCTTGGGGACAGCACCCTACGAGCAGTACTTC.

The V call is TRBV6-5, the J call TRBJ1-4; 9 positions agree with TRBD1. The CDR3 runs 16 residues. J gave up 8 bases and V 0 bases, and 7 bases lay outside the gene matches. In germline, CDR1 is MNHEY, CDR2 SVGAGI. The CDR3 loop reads CASSYSPGQGSEKLFF. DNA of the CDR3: TGTGCCAGCAGTTACTCCCCGGGACAGGGTTCCGAAAAACTGTTTTTT.

This CDR3 is CASSRKAGYTDTQYF. In DNA form, the CDR3 reads TGTGCCAGCAGCCGGAAGGCGGGATACACAGATACGCAGTATTTT. This sequence joins TRBV7-3 and TRBJ2-3; TRBD2 might be the D (6 bases). In germline, CDR1 is SGHTA, CDR2 FQGTGA. This CDR3 is built from 15 residues. V was shortened by 5 bases and J by 2 bases, with 14 bases between the two germline ends.

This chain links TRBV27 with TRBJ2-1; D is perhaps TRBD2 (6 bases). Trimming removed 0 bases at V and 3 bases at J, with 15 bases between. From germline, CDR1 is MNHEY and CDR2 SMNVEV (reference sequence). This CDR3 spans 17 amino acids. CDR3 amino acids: CASSLSEGPAVYNEQFF. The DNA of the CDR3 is TGTGCCAGCAGTTTATCGGAGGGGCCGGCCGTCTACAATGAGCAGTTCTTC.

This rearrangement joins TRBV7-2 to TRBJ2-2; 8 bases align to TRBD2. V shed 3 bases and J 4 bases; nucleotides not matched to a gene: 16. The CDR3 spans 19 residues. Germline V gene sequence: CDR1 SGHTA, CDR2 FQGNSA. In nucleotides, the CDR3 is TGTGCCAGCAGCTTCCCCCCCGGGGGGGCGGCCCGGGGCACCGGGGAGCTGTTTTTT. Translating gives CASSFPPGGAARGTGELFF.

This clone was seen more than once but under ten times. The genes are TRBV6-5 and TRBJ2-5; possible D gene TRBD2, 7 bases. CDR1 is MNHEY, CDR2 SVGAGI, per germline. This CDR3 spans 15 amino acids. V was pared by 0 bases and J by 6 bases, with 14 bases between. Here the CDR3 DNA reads TGTGCCAGCAGTTACTCTCCGCGGGGGCAAAAGACCCAGTACTTC. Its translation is CASSYSPRGQKTQYF.

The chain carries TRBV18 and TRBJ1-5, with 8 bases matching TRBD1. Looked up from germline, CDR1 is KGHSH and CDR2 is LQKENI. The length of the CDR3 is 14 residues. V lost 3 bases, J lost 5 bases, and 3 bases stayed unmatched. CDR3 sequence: CASSPDRVDQPQHF. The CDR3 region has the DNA TGTGCCAGCTCACCGGACAGGGTGGATCAGCCCCAGCATTTT.

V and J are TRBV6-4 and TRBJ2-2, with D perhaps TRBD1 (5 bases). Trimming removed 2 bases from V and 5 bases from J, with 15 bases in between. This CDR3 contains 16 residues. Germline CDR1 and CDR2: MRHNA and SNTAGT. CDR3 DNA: TGTGCCAGCAGTGACAGGCCAGGGCCTGGGACCGGGGAGCTGTTTTTT. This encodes CASSDRPGPGTGELFF.

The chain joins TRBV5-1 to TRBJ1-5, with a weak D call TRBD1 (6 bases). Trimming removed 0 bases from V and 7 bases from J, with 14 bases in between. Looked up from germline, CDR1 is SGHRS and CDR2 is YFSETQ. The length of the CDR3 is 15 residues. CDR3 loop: CASSLESGVSQPQHF. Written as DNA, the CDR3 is TGCGCCAGCAGCTTGGAGTCAGGGGTGAGCCAGCCCCAGCATTTT.